Each of the 21 T cell receptor beta chains below was sequenced from the same sample in a study of OX40 agonist ivuxolimab in advanced cancers. TCRdb's copy holds only in-frame clones and misses some; the assay was immunoSEQ multiplex PCR. The table shows tens of thousands of clones, with more than 80% occurring only once. The sample was CD4+ or CD8+ T cells sorted from blood, taken in a trial of the OX40 agonist ivuxolimab. The receptors come from an adult with an advanced solid tumor such as melanoma, head and neck, liver or kidney cancer.

The chain has TRBV5-1 and TRBJ2-7; tentatively, D is TRBD1 or TRBD2 (8 bases each). Trimming pared 4 bases from V and 5 bases from J, leaving 16 bases between. The CDR3 has 14 amino acids. The V gene's germline CDR1 is SGHRS and CDR2 YFSETQ. Here the CDR3 DNA reads TGCGCCAGCAGCCCAGCGGGGGACAGGAACGAGCAGTACTTC. Residues: CASSPAGDRNEQYF.

This sequence joins TRBV5-6 and TRBJ2-2; D tentatively reads TRBD1 or TRBD2 (5 bases each). This CDR3 comprises 14 residues. Germline-derived CDR1 and CDR2 are SGHDT and YYEEEE. V was pared by 0 bases and J by 4 bases, with 7 bases between. Here the CDR3 DNA reads TGTGCCAGCAGCTTGGGTGGGGGCACCGGGGAGCTGTTTTTT. Translating it yields CASSLGGGTGELFF.

This clone was detected only a few times. The chain joins TRBV29-1 to TRBJ1-1; D ambiguous. The V end lost 6 bases, the J end lost 0 bases, and 11 bases lay between the germline ends. The CDR3 has 13 amino acids. CDR1 and CDR2 from the germline V gene are SQVTM and ANQGSEA. Here the CDR3 reads CSVHSLMNTEAFF. The CDR3 DNA sequence: TGCAGCGTCCACAGCCTAATGAACACTGAAGCTTTCTTT.

The chain combines TRBV4-1 with TRBJ2-3, with D perhaps matching TRBD1 (5 bases). Germline CDR1 MGHRA, CDR2 YSYEKL. Trimming removed 10 bases from V and 0 bases from J, with 11 bases in between. This CDR3 contains 13 residues. This CDR3 is CATKGVSTDTQYF. For the CDR3, the DNA is TGCGCCACCAAAGGGGTTAGCACAGATACGCAGTATTTT.

The chain employs TRBV6-5 and TRBJ2-2; 8 nucleotides agree with TRBD1. From germline, CDR1 is MNHEY and CDR2 SVGAGI. The CDR3 is made up of 15 amino acids. Germline trimming cut 5 bases from V and 8 bases from J; bases unmatched to any gene: 10. As DNA, the CDR3 is TGTGCCAGCAGTCACAGGGGGATGCTCCCGGGGGAGCTGTTTTTT. Protein: CASSHRGMLPGELFF.

The rearrangement links TRBV28 to TRBJ1-5; 10 bases are shared with TRBD1. CDR1 and CDR2 (germline): MDHEN, SYDVKM. This CDR3 comprises 17 residues. The trim removed 4 bases at V and 10 bases at J, leaving 16 bases unmatched. CDR3 sequence reads: CASSSEGFRDRGLPQHF. CDR3 coding DNA: TGTGCCAGCAGTTCAGAAGGATTTCGGGACAGGGGTTTACCCCAGCATTTT. Full variable domain (remainder filled in from reference TRBV28 and TRBJ1-5): DVKVTQSSRYLVKRTGEKVFLECVQDMDHENMFWYRQDPGLGLRLIYFSYDVKMKEKGDIPEGYSVSREKKERFSLILESASTNQTSMYLCASSSEGFRDRGLPQHFGDGTRLSIL.

V gene TRBV14 combines with J gene TRBJ1-5; D unclear. Trimming took off 0 bases at V and 3 bases at J, with 3 bases between the two ends. This CDR3 is built from 13 residues. Per germline, CDR1 SGHDN and CDR2 FVKESK. CDR3 bases: TGTGCCAGCAGCCAAGACCTCAATCAGCCCCAGCATTTT. Protein product: CASSQDLNQPQHF.

The rearrangement joins TRBV9 to TRBJ1-2; possible D gene TRBD1, 5 bases. V gave up 1 base and J gave up 4 bases, with 11 bases separating them. The V gene's germline CDR1 is SGDLS and CDR2 YYNGEE. This CDR3 has 14 residues. This chain's CDR3 is CASSVRQSSYGYTF. CDR3 bases: TGTGCCAGCAGCGTACGACAGAGTAGCTATGGCTACACCTTC.

This clone came up once. The genes are TRBV28 and TRBJ1-6, with D hard to call. In germline, CDR1 is MDHEN, CDR2 SYDVKM. The CDR3 sequence is 15 residues long. Trimming removed 6 bases at V and 9 bases at J, with 18 bases between. The CDR3 here is CASSQLVTVGSPLHF. The CDR3 DNA reads TGTGCCAGCAGCCAACTTGTCACAGTGGGTTCACCCCTCCACTTT.

V and J are TRBV5-1 and TRBJ2-7; D not certain. CDR3 length equals 13 residues. Germline CDR1 reads SGHRS; CDR2 reads YFSETQ. V was trimmed by 0 bases and J by 2 bases, leaving 6 bases between them. DNA for the CDR3: TGCGCCAGCAGCTTGGCAGAGACCTACGAGCAGTACTTC. Its protein is CASSLAETYEQYF.

This chain uses TRBV7-9 with TRBJ1-4; D unclear. V was cut by 6 bases and J by 0 bases, with 14 bases left in between. Germline V gene data show CDR1 as SEHNR and CDR2 as FQNEAQ (reference sequence). The CDR3 has 16 amino acids. CDR3 DNA: TGTGCCAGCAGTCGGGCCCTAACGGCAACTAATGAAAAACTGTTTTTT. Its translation is CASSRALTATNEKLFF. Full variable domain (outside the CDR3, taken from reference TRBV7-9 and TRBJ1-4): DTGVSQNPRHKITKRGQNVTFRCDPISEHNRLYWYRQTLGQGPEFLTYFQNEAQLEKSRLLSDRFSAERPKGSFSTLEIQRTEQGDSAMYLCASSRALTATNEKLFFGSGTQLSVL.

The chain recombines TRBV19 with TRBJ2-4; 7 nucleotides agree with TRBD2. V shed 7 bases and J 3 bases; nucleotides not matched to a gene: 9. CDR1 and CDR2 (germline): LNHDA, SQIVND (reference sequence). This CDR3 has 15 amino acids. CDR3 in DNA: TGTGCCAGTACCGAGGGAGGGATCGGCAAAAACATTCAGTACTTC. This sequence encodes CASTEGGIGKNIQYF.

The V and J genes are TRBV19 and TRBJ1-1, with D tentatively TRBD1 (5 bases). The CDR3 spans 14 residues. Germline V gene lookup returns CDR1 LNHDA and CDR2 SQIVND (reference sequence). Trimming stripped 2 bases from V and 6 bases from J, with 13 bases between. CDR3 residues: CASSIQGISPEAFF. In DNA, the CDR3 is TGTGCCAGTAGTATACAGGGTATTTCTCCTGAAGCTTTCTTT.

The rearrangement uses TRBV19 and TRBJ2-2, with TRBD1 as a possible D gene (5 bases). Trimming took 3 bases from V and 4 from J, leaving 9 bases between them. Germline V gives CDR1 LNHDA, CDR2 SQIVND (reference sequence). This CDR3 has 14 amino acids. CDR3 sequence: CASSIGRVTGELFF. The CDR3 DNA sequence: TGTGCCAGTAGTATCGGCAGGGTCACCGGGGAGCTGTTTTTT. Drawing the rest from reference TRBV19 and TRBJ2-2, the complete variable domain is DGGITQSPKYLFRKEGQNVTLSCEQNLNHDAMYWYRQDPGQGLRLIYYSQIVNDFQKGDIAEGYSVSREKKESFPLTVTSAQKNPTAFYLCASSIGRVTGELFFGEGSRLTVL.

The genes are TRBV18 and TRBJ1-3; D is undetermined. Germline-derived CDR1 and CDR2 are KGHSH and LQKENI. V was cut by 0 bases and J by 8 bases, with 17 bases left in between. The CDR3 sequence is 16 residues long. CDR3 in DNA: TGTGCCAGCTCACCACCGACGGCCTCGGGGAGGGACACCATATATTTT. This sequence encodes CASSPPTASGRDTIYF.

The chain combines TRBV7-9 with TRBJ2-5, with D tentatively TRBD1 (6 bases). The CDR3 covers 15 residues. The V end lost 5 bases, the J end lost 1 base, and 14 bases lay between the germline ends. Germline V gene sequence: CDR1 SEHNR, CDR2 FQNEAQ (reference sequence). CDR3 in DNA: TGTGCCAGCAGCCCCCTCAGGGGATCCCAAGAGACCCAGTACTTC. This gives the protein CASSPLRGSQETQYF.

There are a few counts of this clone. The rearrangement links TRBV5-1 to TRBJ1-3, with a tentative D call TRBD1 (5 bases). Germline assignment: CDR1 SGHRS and CDR2 YFSETQ. CDR3 length: 13 amino acids. The V end was cut by 5 bases, the J end by 4 bases, with 10 bases between. This chain's CDR3 is CASSDTGGNTIYF. CDR3 DNA: TGCGCCAGCAGTGATACAGGAGGAAACACCATATATTTT.

V gene TRBV28 combines with J gene TRBJ2-7, with 7 nucleotides matching TRBD2. This CDR3 spans 14 amino acids. Trimming at V came to 6 bases and at J to 2 bases, leaving 7 bases not matched to a gene. Per the germline V gene, CDR1 is MDHEN and CDR2 is SYDVKM. The DNA of the CDR3 is TGTGCCAGCAGACGCCCGGGGGGTACCTACGAGCAGTACTTC. This codes for CASRRPGGTYEQYF.

The chain has TRBV4-2 and TRBJ2-1, with TRBD2 as a possible D gene (6 bases). The CDR3 is 16 residues long. Germline V gene data show CDR1 as LGHNA and CDR2 as YNFKEQ. The ends were cut back, 0 bases at V and 2 bases at J, with 11 bases in the middle. The CDR3: CASSQDWSGPYNEQFF. CDR3 DNA: TGTGCCAGCAGCCAAGATTGGAGCGGGCCCTACAATGAGCAGTTCTTC.

This clone was detected only a few times. The genes are TRBV28 and TRBJ2-5, with a tentative D call TRBD2 (6 bases). Trimming left V 7 bases short and J 3 bases short, with 15 bases between. This CDR3 contains 14 residues. Germline V gene data show CDR1 as MDHEN and CDR2 as SYDVKM. CDR3 DNA sequence: TGTGCCAGCACTCCCCCGGGAGCGGAAGAGACCCAGTACTTC. This translates into CASTPPGAEETQYF. The variable domain in full, with the rest retrieved from reference TRBV28 and TRBJ2-5, is DVKVTQSSRYLVKRTGEKVFLECVQDMDHENMFWYRQDPGLGLRLIYFSYDVKMKEKGDIPEGYSVSREKKERFSLILESASTNQTSMYLCASTPPGAEETQYFGPGTRLLVL.

V gene TRBV28 combines with J gene TRBJ1-6; 7 bases map to TRBD1. J lost 10 bases, V lost 4 bases, and 10 bases had no gene match. The CDR3 is made up of 15 amino acids. Germline CDR1 is MDHEN and CDR2 is SYDVKM. CDR3 region: CASSWAHRGWSPLHF. The CDR3 DNA reads as TGTGCCAGCAGTTGGGCCCACAGGGGATGGTCACCCCTCCACTTT. Supplemented by reference TRBV28 and TRBJ1-6, the full variable domain reads DVKVTQSSRYLVKRTGEKVFLECVQDMDHENMFWYRQDPGLGLRLIYFSYDVKMKEKGDIPEGYSVSREKKERFSLILESASTNQTSMYLCASSWAHRGWSPLHFGNGTRLTVT.